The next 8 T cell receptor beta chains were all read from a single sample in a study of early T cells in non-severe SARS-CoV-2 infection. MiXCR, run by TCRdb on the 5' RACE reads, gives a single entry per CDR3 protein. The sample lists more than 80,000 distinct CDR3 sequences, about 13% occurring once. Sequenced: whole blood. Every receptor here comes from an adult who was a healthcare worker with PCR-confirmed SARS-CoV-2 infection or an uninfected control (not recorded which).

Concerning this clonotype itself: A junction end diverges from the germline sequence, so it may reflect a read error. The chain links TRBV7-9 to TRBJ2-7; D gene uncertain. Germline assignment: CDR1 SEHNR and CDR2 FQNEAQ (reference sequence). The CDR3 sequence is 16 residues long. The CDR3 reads CASSSTASQVSYVQYF. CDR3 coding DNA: TGTGCCAGCAGCTCCACCGCCTCTCAGGTCTCCTACGTGCAGTACTTC.

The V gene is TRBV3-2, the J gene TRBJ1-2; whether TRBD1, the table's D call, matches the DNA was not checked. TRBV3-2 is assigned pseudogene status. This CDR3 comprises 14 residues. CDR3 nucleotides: TGTGCCAGCAGCCAACCATCCGGGGCCCCTGGCAGGACCTTC. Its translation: CASSQPSGAPGRTF.

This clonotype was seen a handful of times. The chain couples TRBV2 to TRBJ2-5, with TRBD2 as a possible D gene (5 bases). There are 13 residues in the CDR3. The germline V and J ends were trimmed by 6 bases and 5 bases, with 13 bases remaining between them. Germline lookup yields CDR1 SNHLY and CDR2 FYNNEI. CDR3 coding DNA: TGTGCCAGCAGAAGGACTCCCAGTGAGACCCAGTACTTC. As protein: CASRRTPSETQYF.

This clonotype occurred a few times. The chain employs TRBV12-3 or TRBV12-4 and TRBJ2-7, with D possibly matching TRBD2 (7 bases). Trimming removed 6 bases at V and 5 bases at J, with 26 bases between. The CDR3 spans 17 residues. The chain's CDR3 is CASSFTRGRGAVDEQYF. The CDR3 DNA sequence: TGTGCCAGCAGCTTTACCCGAGGGAGGGGGGCGGTGGACGAGCAGTACTTC.

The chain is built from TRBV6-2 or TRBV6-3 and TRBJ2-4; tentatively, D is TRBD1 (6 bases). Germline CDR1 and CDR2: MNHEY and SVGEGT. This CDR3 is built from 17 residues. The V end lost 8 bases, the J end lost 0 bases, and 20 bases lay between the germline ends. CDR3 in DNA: TGTGCCAGCTCTGACCGCACAGGGATACTAGCCAAAAACATTCAGTACTTC. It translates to CASSDRTGILAKNIQYF.

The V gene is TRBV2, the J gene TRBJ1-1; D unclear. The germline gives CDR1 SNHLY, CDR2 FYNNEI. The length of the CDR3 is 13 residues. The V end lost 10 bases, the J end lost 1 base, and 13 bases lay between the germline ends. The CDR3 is CATAGRPNTEAFF. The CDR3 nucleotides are TGTGCCACCGCTGGGCGGCCGAACACTGAAGCTTTCTTT.

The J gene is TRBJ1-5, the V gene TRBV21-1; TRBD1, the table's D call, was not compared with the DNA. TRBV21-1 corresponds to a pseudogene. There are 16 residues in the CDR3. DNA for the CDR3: TGTGCCAGCAGCCGACGGACGGGACCTCCCAATCAGCCCCAGCATTTT. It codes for CASSRRTGPPNQPQHF.

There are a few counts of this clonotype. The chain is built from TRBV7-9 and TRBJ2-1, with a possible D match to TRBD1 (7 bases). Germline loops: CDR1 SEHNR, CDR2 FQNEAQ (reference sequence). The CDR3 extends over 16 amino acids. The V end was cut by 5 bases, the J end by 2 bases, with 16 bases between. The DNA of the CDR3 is TGTGCCAGCAGCATCAGGGGGGCCGGCACCTACAATGAGCAGTTCTTC. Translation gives CASSIRGAGTYNEQFF.